One TCR beta chain is described in this entry. Its antigen is as yet unknown. This CDR3 has 15 residues. The germline gives CDR1 MDHEN, CDR2 SYDVKM. With V trimmed by 3 bases and J by 7 bases, 8 bases remained unmatched. The assay was immunoSEQ multiplex PCR, and TCRdb's table has in-frame clones only and misses some. The sample yields about 19,000 clones, approximately 85% seen once. This entry comes from a study of radiotherapy plus CTLA-4 blockade in lung cancer. About the research overall: Around 20% of enrolled patients responded objectively, and 31% had disease control.

Focal radiation and CTLA-4 blockade (ipilimumab) were tested in chemo-refractory metastatic non-small-cell lung cancer patients. Whole-study findings and limits: Best predicting response, reportedly, were early blood T cell clone dynamics, with interferon-beta. Once radiotherapy plus ipilimumab had been given, TCR clones derived from tumor expanded in blood.

This sequence joins TRBV28 and TRBJ2-7; 11 bases are shared with TRBD1. This TCR was sampled from a human donor with non-small cell lung cancer whose response to radiotherapy plus ipilimumab could not be evaluated. The sample here was peripheral blood, taken from a patient treated with radiotherapy plus ipilimumab. The CDR3 region has the DNA TGTGCCAGCAGTTTTCCCGGACAGGGGGCGAGGGAGCAGTACTTC. This sequence encodes CASSFPGQGAREQYF.